What follows are 30 T cell receptor beta chains derived from one specimen sequenced in a study of blood T cell repertoires in COVID-19. The assay was immunoSEQ multiplex PCR, and TCRdb's table has in-frame clones only and misses some. The profile shows just over 300,000 clones, about 90% of them singletons. The material sequenced was PBMCs or T cells enriched from blood (not recorded which). The receptors derive from a woman under 30 with acute COVID-19.

This rearrangement joins TRBV15 to TRBJ2-2; 9 nucleotides line up with TRBD1. There are 18 residues in the CDR3. Germline lookup yields CDR1 LNHNV and CDR2 YYDKDF (reference sequence). Unmatched junction bases numbered 12, after V lost 1 base and J lost 6 bases. The CDR3 bases are TGTGCCACCAGCAGAGGTTTTTTAGGGACAGGGTTGGCCGGGGAGCTGTTTTTT. It yields the protein CATSRGFLGTGLAGELFF.

This chain joins TRBV5-1 and TRBJ2-1, with 7 bases fitting TRBD2. The V gene's germline CDR1 is SGHRS and CDR2 YFSETQ. The CDR3 runs 14 residues. Trimming took 2 bases from V and 5 from J; bases not matched to a gene: 4. The CDR3 nucleotides read TGCGCCAGCAGCTTAGCGGGATCAGACAATGAGCAGTTCTTC. Amino acids: CASSLAGSDNEQFF.

The V call is TRBV28, the J call TRBJ1-5, with a weak D call TRBD1 (5 bases). Germline assignment: CDR1 MDHEN and CDR2 SYDVKM. Trimming took off 4 bases at V and 3 bases at J, with 16 bases between the two ends. The CDR3 has 16 residues. The CDR3 region has the DNA TGTGCCAGCAGTTGGGGGGGTCGGAGAATCAATCAGCCCCAGCATTTT. This sequence encodes CASSWGGRRINQPQHF.

This clone showed up just once. This chain uses TRBV28 with TRBJ2-1; D is possibly TRBD2 (5 bases). Between the trimmed V and J ends, which lost 3 bases and 7 bases, there was a span of 10 bases. Germline V gene data show CDR1 as MDHEN and CDR2 as SYDVKM. The CDR3 covers 13 residues. CDR3 amino acids: CASSFRRRNEQFF. CDR3 bases: TGTGCCAGCAGTTTCAGACGGAGGAATGAGCAGTTCTTC.

This chain links TRBV21-1 with TRBJ2-7; the table's D call TRBD2 went unverified against the DNA. TRBV21-1 is deemed a pseudogene. This CDR3 contains 14 residues. CDR3 bases: TGTGCCAGCAGAAAACATAGCTTCGGGTACGAGCAGTACTTC. As protein: CASRKHSFGYEQYF.

The J gene is TRBJ2-7, the V gene TRBV19, with 8 bases fitting TRBD2. The germline V gene encodes CDR1 LNHDA and CDR2 SQIVND (reference sequence). The ends lost 3 bases at V and 2 bases at J; junction bases unmatched: 3. CDR3 length: 14 residues. Here the CDR3 DNA reads TGTGCCAGTAGTATCCCCGGGAGGGCCTACGAGCAGTACTTC. Amino acids: CASSIPGRAYEQYF.

The V gene is TRBV18, the J gene TRBJ1-1, with TRBD1 matching 10 bases. The ends lost 2 bases at V and 5 bases at J; junction bases unmatched: 11. Germline-derived CDR1 and CDR2 are KGHSH and LQKENI. The CDR3 is 17 residues long. Here the CDR3 DNA reads TGTGCCAGCTCACCATCTGGACCGGGACAGGGGAGTACTGAAGCTTTCTTT. This codes for CASSPSGPGQGSTEAFF.

This clone was seen only once. The chain joins TRBV5-6 to TRBJ2-7; weak D call: TRBD1 (5 bases). Germline CDR1 SGHDT, CDR2 YYEEEE. V lost 5 bases, J lost 3 bases, and 9 bases lay in between. The CDR3 length is 12 residues. CDR3 in amino acids: CASSHDSYEQYF. CDR3 in DNA: TGTGCCAGCAGTCACGACAGCTACGAGCAGTACTTC.

The chain couples TRBV19 to TRBJ2-1; the D is unclear. This CDR3 region has 13 residues. V gave up 1 base and J gave up 6 bases, with 7 bases separating them. Germline CDR1 reads LNHDA; CDR2 reads SQIVND (reference sequence). CDR3 region: CASSIVQSNEQFF. Written as DNA, the CDR3 is TGTGCCAGTAGTATAGTCCAGTCCAATGAGCAGTTCTTC.

This chain joins TRBV6-5 and TRBJ1-2; D remains ambiguous. CDR1 is MNHEY and CDR2 is SVGAGI in the germline V gene. The CDR3 sequence is 12 residues long. V lost 8 bases to trimming and J lost 3 bases, with 10 bases between them. This CDR3 is CASRQADYGYTF. CDR3 in DNA: TGTGCCAGCCGGCAGGCAGACTATGGCTACACCTTC.

The chain links TRBV7-9 to TRBJ2-6, with a weak D call TRBD1 (6 bases). The CDR3 is 19 amino acids. The germline V gene encodes CDR1 SEHNR and CDR2 FQNEAQ (reference sequence). Trimming left V 5 bases short and J 3 bases short, with 23 bases between. CDR3 nucleotide sequence: TGTGCCAGCAGCGCCCCGCTGACAGGAATTCTAATTGGGGCCAACGTCCTGACTTTC. It is translated as CASSAPLTGILIGANVLTF.

This clone was detected once. The chain carries TRBV2 and TRBJ2-5, with TRBD1 matching over 8 bases. The CDR3 sequence is 14 residues long. CDR1 SNHLY and CDR2 FYNNEI come from the germline V gene. The trim removed 4 bases at V and 3 bases at J, leaving 4 bases unmatched. Here the CDR3 reads CASSVQGGKETQYF. CDR3 coding DNA: TGTGCCAGCAGTGTACAGGGGGGTAAAGAGACCCAGTACTTC.

A single count supports this clone. The CDR3 DNA reads TGTGCCAGCTCACCGACCGGTCGGGGAGAGACCCAGTACTTC. Protein: CASSPTGRGETQYF. V usage is TRBV18 and J usage is TRBJ2-5, with D perhaps TRBD2 (5 bases). This CDR3 region has 14 residues. Germline V gives CDR1 KGHSH, CDR2 LQKENI. The V end was cut by 3 bases, the J end by 4 bases, with 12 bases between. Drawing the rest from reference TRBV18 and TRBJ2-5, the complete variable domain is NAGVMQNPRHLVRRRGQEARLRCSPMKGHSHVYWYRQLPEEGLKFMVYLQKENIIDESGMPKERFSAEFPKEGPSILRIQQVVRGDSAAYFCASSPTGRGETQYFGPGTRLLVL.

There are a few counts of this clone. This chain links TRBV13 with TRBJ1-2; 7 nucleotides match TRBD1. This CDR3 has 14 amino acids. The J segment lost 6 bases and the V segment lost 5 bases, leaving 9 bases of the junction unmatched. Looked up from germline, CDR1 is PRHDT and CDR2 is FYEKMQ (reference sequence). CDR3 bases: TGTGCCAGCAGCGCAGTCGGGACAGCGAATGGCTACACCTTC. Protein: CASSAVGTANGYTF.

This clone was seen a single time. J is TRBJ2-2 and V is TRBV19; 7 nucleotides line up with TRBD1. The CDR3 runs 20 residues. From germline, CDR1 is LNHDA and CDR2 SQIVND (reference sequence). Losses at the gene ends were 3 bases for V and 3 bases for J; bases not matched to a gene: 19. The CDR3, as DNA: TGTGCCAGTAGTATCGGGGCAGGTACAGGGGCAATTAGATACACCGGGGAGCTGTTTTTT. As protein: CASSIGAGTGAIRYTGELFF.

This rearrangement joins TRBV5-1 to TRBJ2-7; D might be TRBD2 (5 bases). Trimming took off 9 bases at V and 2 bases at J, with 21 bases between the two ends. The CDR3 spans 15 residues. Germline lookup yields CDR1 SGHRS and CDR2 YFSETQ. CDR3 sequence: CATSTDAPGAYEQYF. The CDR3 nucleotides read TGCGCCACCTCAACAGACGCCCCCGGGGCCTACGAGCAGTACTTC.

The gene calls are TRBV9 and TRBJ2-7; 9 bases are shared with TRBD1. This CDR3 is built from 15 residues. V lost 4 bases, J lost 0 bases, and 5 bases stayed unmatched. CDR1 and CDR2 from the germline V gene are SGDLS and YYNGEE. In DNA, the CDR3 is TGTGCCAGCAGCCCCGGGACAGGGTACTCCTACGAGCAGTACTTC. Translating it yields CASSPGTGYSYEQYF.

This chain joins TRBV1 and TRBJ2-3; TRBD2, the table's D call, lacks a check against the DNA. TRBV1 is a pseudogene locus. This CDR3 contains 18 residues. The CDR3 coding sequence is TGCACCAGCAGCCCCCTAACTAGCGGGAAAAGGGCGAAAGATACGCAGTATTTT. This encodes CTSSPLTSGKRAKDTQYF.

This clone showed up just once. The J gene is TRBJ2-1, the V gene TRBV5-5; 7 nucleotides align to TRBD1. The germline V gene encodes CDR1 SGHKS and CDR2 YYEKEE (reference sequence). With V trimmed by 2 bases and J by 7 bases, 3 bases remained unmatched. The CDR3 consists of 13 residues. CDR3 region: CASSFRQGNEQFF. For the CDR3, the DNA is TGTGCCAGCAGCTTCCGACAGGGAAATGAGCAGTTCTTC. The full variable domain, with the rest looked up from reference TRBV5-5 and TRBJ2-1, is DAGVTQSPTHLIKTRGQQVTLRCSPISGHKSVSWYQQVLGQGPQFIFQYYEKEERGRGNFPDRFSARQFPNYSSELNVNALLLGDSALYLCASSFRQGNEQFFGPGTRLTVL.

The V call is TRBV2, the J call TRBJ1-5; 8 bases are shared with TRBD1. Trimming cost V 7 bases and J 2 bases; bases outside gene matches: 4. This CDR3 is 14 amino acids long. The germline V gene has CDR1 SNHLY and CDR2 FYNNEI. The CDR3 DNA follows: TGTGCCAGCACCCCGGGACAGGGCAATCAGCCCCAGCATTTT. This codes for CASTPGQGNQPQHF.

This clone was observed once. DNA for the CDR3: TGTGCCAGCTCACCAAATAGCTTTCGCCCCCCTGGGGCCAACGTCCTGACTTTC. Its protein is CASSPNSFRPPGANVLTF. The rearrangement links TRBV18 to TRBJ2-6, with unresolved D. V lost 2 bases and J 2 bases, leaving 16 bases between the germline ends. Germline lookup yields CDR1 KGHSH and CDR2 LQKENI. This CDR3 has 18 amino acids.

The V call is TRBV28, the J call TRBJ1-2; tentatively, D is TRBD1 (5 bases). The germline V and J ends were trimmed by 5 bases and 8 bases, with 18 bases remaining between them. CDR1 and CDR2 from the germline V gene are MDHEN and SYDVKM. This CDR3 spans 14 amino acids. The CDR3 DNA is TGTGCCAGCAGTATTTCGGGACTAACGAAAGGCTACACCTTC. Translated: CASSISGLTKGYTF.

This clone was observed a single time. V is TRBV11-2 and J is TRBJ1-4; D is unclear. V was clipped by 5 bases and J by 8 bases, with 15 bases between them. The CDR3 totals 14 residues. Germline V gives CDR1 SGHAT, CDR2 FQNNGV. CDR3 protein: CASSLQIMKEKLFF. CDR3 DNA: TGTGCCAGCAGCCTACAGATAATGAAGGAAAAACTGTTTTTT.

The CDR3: CASSQAESNEQFF. As DNA, the CDR3 is TGTGCCAGCAGCCAAGCCGAGAGCAATGAGCAGTTCTTC. This sequence joins TRBV4-2 and TRBJ2-1, with unresolved D. The CDR3 length is 13 residues. Per the germline V gene, CDR1 is LGHNA and CDR2 is YNFKEQ. Between the trimmed V and J ends, which lost 1 base and 6 bases, there was a span of 7 bases.

The chain has TRBV6-5 and TRBJ1-3, with D uncertain. Trimming removed 8 bases at V and 0 bases at J, with 8 bases between. The germline gives CDR1 MNHEY, CDR2 SVGAGI. The length of the CDR3 is 13 residues. In DNA, the CDR3 is TGTGCCAGCCCTGACAACTCTGGAAACACCATATATTTT. Translated: CASPDNSGNTIYF.

This clone has just a few counts. The gene calls are TRBV29-1 and TRBJ2-1; 8 nucleotides match TRBD2. Per germline, CDR1 SQVTM and CDR2 ANQGSEA. This CDR3 has 12 amino acids. The V gene end was trimmed by 3 bases and the J gene end by 6 bases; junction bases not matched to a gene: 1. The CDR3 DNA reads as TGCAGCGTTGACGGGAGGGCCAATGAGCAGTTCTTC. It codes for CSVDGRANEQFF.

The chain is built from TRBV5-3 and TRBJ2-1, with 10 bases matching TRBD2. TRBV5-3 is flagged as an ORF with uncertain function. The CDR3 consists of 12 residues. J was trimmed by 10 bases and V by 7 bases; bases with no gene match: 5. As DNA, the CDR3 is TGTGCCAGACTAGCGGGAGAATGGGAGCAGTTCTTC. Protein: CARLAGEWEQFF.

This chain connects TRBV14 to TRBJ1-6; 11 bases agree with TRBD1. The CDR3 spans 15 residues. Germline CDR1 and CDR2: SGHDN and FVKESK. V dropped 3 bases and J dropped 10; count of bases not matched to a gene: 5. Here the CDR3 reads CASSHGQGANSPLHF. CDR3 nucleotide sequence: TGTGCCAGCAGCCACGGACAGGGGGCCAACTCACCCCTCCACTTT.

This clone was counted a single time. The chain has TRBV13 and TRBJ1-6, with D tentatively TRBD1 (6 bases). Trimming pared 5 bases from V and 8 bases from J, leaving 13 bases between. The CDR3 consists of 14 residues. Germline V lookup: CDR1 PRHDT, CDR2 FYEKMQ (reference sequence). The CDR3 sequence is CASSAGAGDSPLHF. Written as DNA, the CDR3 is TGTGCCAGCAGCGCCGGGGCAGGGGATTCACCCCTCCACTTT.

The chain uses TRBV4-1 and TRBJ2-5, with 10 bases that match TRBD2. The CDR3 sequence is 15 residues long. Trimming cost V 4 bases and J 4 bases; bases outside gene matches: 6. Germline V lookup: CDR1 MGHRA, CDR2 YSYEKL. CDR3 DNA: TGCGCCAGCAGCCTGGGGACTAGCGAACCAGAGACCCAGTACTTC. It codes for CASSLGTSEPETQYF.